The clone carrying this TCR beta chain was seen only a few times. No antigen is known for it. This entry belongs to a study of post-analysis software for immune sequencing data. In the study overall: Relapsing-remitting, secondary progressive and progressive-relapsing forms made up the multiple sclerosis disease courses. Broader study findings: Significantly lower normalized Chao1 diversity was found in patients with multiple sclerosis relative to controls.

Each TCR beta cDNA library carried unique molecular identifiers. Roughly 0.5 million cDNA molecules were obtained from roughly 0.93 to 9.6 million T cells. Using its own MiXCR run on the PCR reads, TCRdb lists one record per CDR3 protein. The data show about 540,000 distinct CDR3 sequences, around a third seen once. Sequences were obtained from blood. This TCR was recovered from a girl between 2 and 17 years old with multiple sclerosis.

CDR3 nucleotides: TGCAGCGTGGAGAGGGAGGATGGCTACACCTTC. It codes for CSVEREDGYTF. The chain carries TRBV29-1 and TRBJ1-2; no firm D call. Trimming removed 6 bases from V and 6 bases from J, with 11 bases in between. Germline V CDR1 and CDR2: SQVTM, ANQGSEA. CDR3 length: 11 amino acids.